The entry that follows covers one T cell receptor (beta chain) sequence. The data are from a study of T cell responses to AZD1222 COVID-19 vaccine. Across the whole study: Second-dose intervals near 4 or 12 weeks were combined.

Germline assignment: CDR1 GTSNPN and CDR2 SVGIG (reference sequence). This CDR3 region has 16 residues. Trimming removed 0 bases from V and 2 bases from J, with 15 bases in between. The protocol was immunoSEQ multiplex PCR, while the TCRdb copy is restricted to in-frame clones and leaves out a portion. This sample yields about 100,000 clones, of which about 86% are seen a single time; around 1.5% belongs to the top ten. This TCR came from an adult in good health. The V gene is TRBV30, the J gene TRBJ2-3, with D perhaps matching TRBD1 (6 bases). Sequences were derived from peripheral blood, sampled on day 0 of AZD1222 vaccination. CDR3 nucleotides: TGTGCCTGGAGTGTAGGGGGTGGTATAACCACAGATACGCAGTATTTT. It codes for CAWSVGGGITTDTQYF.